This TCR beta chain was sequenced for a study of response to subunit inactivated influenza vaccine. This clonotype was picked up many times. Its antigen is not known. CDR1 and CDR2 from the germline V gene are ENHRY and SYGVKD. Trimming removed 6 bases from V and 8 bases from J; junction bases left unmatched: 6. CDR3 length equals 12 residues. Study-wide results and caveats: Each seasonal flu vaccination may recruit only limited new T cells, authors suggested.

TCRdb processed the RT-PCR reads anew with MiXCR; each CDR3 protein has one entry. Of more than 450,000 distinct CDR3 sequences listed, approximately 7.6% are singletons. The V and J genes are TRBV10-3 and TRBJ1-1, with 7 bases that match TRBD1. Sample: PBMCs from blood, taken less than 25 months after vaccination. This TCR derives from a man between 50 and 69 years old who received an inactivated influenza vaccine. CDR3 coding DNA: TGTGCCATCAGGGCCGAAGGGGGCGAAGCTTTCTTT. Protein sequence: CAIRAEGGEAFF.